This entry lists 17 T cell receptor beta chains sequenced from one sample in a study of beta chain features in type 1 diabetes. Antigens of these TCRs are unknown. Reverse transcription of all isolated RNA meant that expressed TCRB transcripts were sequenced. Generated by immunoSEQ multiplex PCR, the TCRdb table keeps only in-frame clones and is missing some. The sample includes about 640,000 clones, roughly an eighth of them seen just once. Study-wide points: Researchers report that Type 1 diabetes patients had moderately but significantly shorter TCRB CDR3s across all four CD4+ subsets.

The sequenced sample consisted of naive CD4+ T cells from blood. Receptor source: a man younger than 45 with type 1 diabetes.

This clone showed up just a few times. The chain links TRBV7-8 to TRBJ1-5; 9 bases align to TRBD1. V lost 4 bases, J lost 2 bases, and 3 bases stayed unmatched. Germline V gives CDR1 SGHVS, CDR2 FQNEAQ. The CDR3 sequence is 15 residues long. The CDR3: CASSWDRDGNQPQHF. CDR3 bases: TGTGCCAGCAGCTGGGACAGGGATGGCAATCAGCCCCAGCATTTT.

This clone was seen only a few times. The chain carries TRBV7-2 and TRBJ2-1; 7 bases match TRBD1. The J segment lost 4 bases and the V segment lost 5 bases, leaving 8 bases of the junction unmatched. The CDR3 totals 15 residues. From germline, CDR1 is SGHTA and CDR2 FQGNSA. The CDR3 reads CASSPRDSKYNEQFF. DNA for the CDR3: TGTGCCAGCAGCCCCCGGGACAGCAAGTACAATGAGCAGTTCTTC.

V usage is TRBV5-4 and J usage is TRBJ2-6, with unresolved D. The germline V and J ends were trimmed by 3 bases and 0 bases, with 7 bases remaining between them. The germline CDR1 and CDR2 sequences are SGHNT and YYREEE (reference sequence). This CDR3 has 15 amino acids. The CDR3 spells CASSSSVSGANVLTF. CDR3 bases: TGTGCCAGCAGCTCCTCAGTCTCTGGGGCCAACGTCCTGACTTTC.

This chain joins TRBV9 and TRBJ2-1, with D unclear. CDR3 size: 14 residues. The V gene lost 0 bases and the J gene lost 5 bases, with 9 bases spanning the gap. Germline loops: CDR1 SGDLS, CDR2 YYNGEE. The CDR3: CASSVGSGNNEQFF. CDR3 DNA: TGTGCCAGCAGCGTAGGGTCGGGTAACAATGAGCAGTTCTTC.

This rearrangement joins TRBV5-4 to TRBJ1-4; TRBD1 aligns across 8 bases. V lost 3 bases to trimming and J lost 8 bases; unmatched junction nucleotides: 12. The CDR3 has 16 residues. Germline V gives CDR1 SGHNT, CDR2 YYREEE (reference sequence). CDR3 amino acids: CASSSYSGTGGEKLFF. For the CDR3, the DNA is TGTGCCAGCAGCTCCTACTCCGGGACAGGAGGGGAAAAACTGTTTTTT.

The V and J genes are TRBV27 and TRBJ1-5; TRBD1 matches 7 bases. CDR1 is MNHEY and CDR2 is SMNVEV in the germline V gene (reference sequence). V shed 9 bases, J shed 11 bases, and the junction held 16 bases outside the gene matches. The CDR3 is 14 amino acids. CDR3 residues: CARGFRQGARTQHF. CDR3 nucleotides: TGTGCCAGAGGCTTCCGACAGGGTGCCAGGACCCAGCATTTT.

This CDR3 is CASSKNGGADTQYF. CDR3 sequence (DNA): TGTGCCAGCAGCAAGAACGGTGGGGCAGATACGCAGTATTTT. The V call is TRBV11-3, the J call TRBJ2-3, with D uncertain. CDR1 and CDR2 (germline): SGHNT, YENEEA. Trimming left V 5 bases short and J 4 bases short, with 13 bases between. The CDR3 is 14 residues long.

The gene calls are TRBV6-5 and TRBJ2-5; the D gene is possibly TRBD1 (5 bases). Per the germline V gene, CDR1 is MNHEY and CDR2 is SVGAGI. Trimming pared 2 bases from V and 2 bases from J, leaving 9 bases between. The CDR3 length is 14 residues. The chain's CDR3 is CASSYQGFQETQYF. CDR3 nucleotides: TGTGCCAGCAGTTACCAGGGCTTTCAAGAGACCCAGTACTTC.

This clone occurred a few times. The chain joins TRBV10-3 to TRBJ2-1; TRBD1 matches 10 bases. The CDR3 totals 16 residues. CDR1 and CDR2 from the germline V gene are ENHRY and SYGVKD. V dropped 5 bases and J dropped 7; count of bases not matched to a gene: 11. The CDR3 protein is CAISIPGQGEVNEQFF. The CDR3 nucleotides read TGTGCCATCAGTATACCCGGACAGGGGGAGGTTAATGAGCAGTTCTTC.

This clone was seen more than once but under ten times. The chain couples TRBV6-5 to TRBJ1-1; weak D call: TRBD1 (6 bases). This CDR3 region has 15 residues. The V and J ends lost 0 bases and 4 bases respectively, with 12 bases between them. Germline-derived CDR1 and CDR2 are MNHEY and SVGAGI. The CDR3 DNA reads TGTGCCAGCAGTTACTCAACGGGGGGCGGCACTGAAGCTTTCTTT. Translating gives CASSYSTGGGTEAFF.

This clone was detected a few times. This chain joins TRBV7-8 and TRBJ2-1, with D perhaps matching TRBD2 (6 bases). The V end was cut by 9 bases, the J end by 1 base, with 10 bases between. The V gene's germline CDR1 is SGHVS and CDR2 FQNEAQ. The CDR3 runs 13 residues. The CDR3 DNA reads TGTGCCAGTATGCGGGGTTCCTACAATGAGCAGTTCTTC. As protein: CASMRGSYNEQFF.

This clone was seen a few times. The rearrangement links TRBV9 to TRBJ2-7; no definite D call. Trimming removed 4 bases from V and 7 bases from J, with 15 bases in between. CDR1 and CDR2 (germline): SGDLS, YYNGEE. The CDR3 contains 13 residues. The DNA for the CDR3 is TGTGCCAGCAGCCCCACCCCATCAGGAGAGCAGTACTTC. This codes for CASSPTPSGEQYF. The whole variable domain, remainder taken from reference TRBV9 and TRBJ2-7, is DSGVTQTPKHLITATGQRVTLRCSPRSGDLSVYWYQQSLDQGLQFLIQYYNGEERAKGNILERFSAQQFPDLHSELNLSSLELGDSALYFCASSPTPSGEQYFGPGTRLTVT.

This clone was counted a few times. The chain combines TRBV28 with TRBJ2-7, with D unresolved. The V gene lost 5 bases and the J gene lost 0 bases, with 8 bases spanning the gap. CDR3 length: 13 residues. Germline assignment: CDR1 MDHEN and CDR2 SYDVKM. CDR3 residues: CASSDSISYEQYF. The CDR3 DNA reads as TGTGCCAGCAGTGACTCAATCTCCTACGAGCAGTACTTC.

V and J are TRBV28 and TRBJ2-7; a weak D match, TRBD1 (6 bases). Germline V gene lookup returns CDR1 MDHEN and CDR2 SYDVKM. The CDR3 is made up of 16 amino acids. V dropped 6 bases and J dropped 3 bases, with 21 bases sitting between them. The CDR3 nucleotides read TGTGCCAGCAGCACCGCAGGGGCAGGATCCCTCTACGAGCAGTACTTC. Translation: CASSTAGAGSLYEQYF. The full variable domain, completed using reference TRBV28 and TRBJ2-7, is DVKVTQSSRYLVKRTGEKVFLECVQDMDHENMFWYRQDPGLGLRLIYFSYDVKMKEKGDIPEGYSVSREKKERFSLILESASTNQTSMYLCASSTAGAGSLYEQYFGPGTRLTVT.

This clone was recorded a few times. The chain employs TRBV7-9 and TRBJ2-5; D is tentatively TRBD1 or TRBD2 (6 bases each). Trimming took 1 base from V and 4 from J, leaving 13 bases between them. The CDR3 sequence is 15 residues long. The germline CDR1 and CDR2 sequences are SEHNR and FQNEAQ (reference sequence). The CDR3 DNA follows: TGTGCCAGCAGCTTAGTGAACGGGGGCGGAGAGACCCAGTACTTC. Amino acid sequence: CASSLVNGGGETQYF.

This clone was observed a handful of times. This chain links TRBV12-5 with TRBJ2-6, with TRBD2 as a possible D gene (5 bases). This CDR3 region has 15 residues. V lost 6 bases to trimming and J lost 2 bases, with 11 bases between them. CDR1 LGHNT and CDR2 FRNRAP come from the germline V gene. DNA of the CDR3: TGTGCTAGTGGACCATCGGGGACTGGGGCCAACGTCCTGACTTTC. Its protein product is CASGPSGTGANVLTF.

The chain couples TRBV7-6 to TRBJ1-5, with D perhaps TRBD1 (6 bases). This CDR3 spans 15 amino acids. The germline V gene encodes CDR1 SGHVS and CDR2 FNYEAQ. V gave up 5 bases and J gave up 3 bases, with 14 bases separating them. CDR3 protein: CASSPRGASNQPQHF. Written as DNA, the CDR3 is TGTGCCAGCAGCCCTAGGGGGGCATCCAATCAGCCCCAGCATTTT.